These T cell receptor beta chains were read from a single sample in a study of T cells after yellow fever vaccination. TCRdb fed the 5' RACE reads into MiXCR, producing one record per CDR3 protein. The table has 200,000 to 300,000 distinct CDR3 sequences, roughly 6.3% seen once. The input for sequencing was CD4+ T cells sorted from PBMCs, taken on the day of the yellow fever booster vaccination. These receptors were taken from a man younger than 45 who received the YFV17D yellow fever vaccine. The CDR3 runs from the conserved cysteine through the conserved F or W. D genes are given only for firm matches. Part of the rows lack a size; the others show once, few, many or a class for expanded clones.

v_gene,abundance,d_gene,j_gene,CDR3aa,CDR3nt
TRBV5-1,many,-,TRBJ2-5,CASSLERVEETQYF,TGCGCCAGCAGCTTGGAGAGGGTCGAGGAGACCCAGTACTTC
TRBV20-1,-,TRBD2,TRBJ2-1,CSARAISGKSYNEQFF,TGCAGTGCTAGAGCGATTAGCGGGAAGTCCTACAATGAGCAGTTCTTC
TRBV10-3,many,-,TRBJ2-7,CAISGIAATDYEQYF,TGTGCCATCAGTGGGATAGCGGCAACTGACTACGAGCAGTACTTC
TRBV7-8,-,TRBD2,TRBJ2-1,CASSVGLASLNEQFF,TGTGCCAGCAGCGTGGGACTAGCCTCTCTCAATGAGCAGTTCTTC
TRBV6-5,few,-,TRBJ1-6,CASSYSPLRYYNSPLHF,TGTGCCAGCAGTTACTCCCCCCTCCGGTACTATAATTCACCCCTCCACTTT
TRBV7-9,many,TRBD2,TRBJ2-1,CASSLPVAGGDNEQFF,TGTGCCAGCAGCCTACCCGTAGCGGGAGGGGACAATGAGCAGTTCTTC
TRBV10-2,-,TRBD1,TRBJ2-2,CASTRTGNTGELFF,TGCGCCAGCACCCGGACAGGGAACACCGGGGAGCTGTTTTTT
TRBV18,few,TRBD1,TRBJ1-2,CASSGSSVTGAYGYTF,TGTGCCAGCTCAGGGTCTTCCGTGACAGGGGCCTATGGCTACACCTTC
TRBV7-2,-,TRBD2,TRBJ2-5,CASSILRFGRAETQYF,TGTGCCAGCAGCATCCTTCGTTTCGGGAGGGCGGAGACCCAGTACTTC
TRBV12-3/TRBV12-4,many,TRBD2,TRBJ2-7,CASSLVAGADEQYF,TGTGCCAGCAGTTTAGTAGCGGGAGCTGACGAGCAGTACTTC